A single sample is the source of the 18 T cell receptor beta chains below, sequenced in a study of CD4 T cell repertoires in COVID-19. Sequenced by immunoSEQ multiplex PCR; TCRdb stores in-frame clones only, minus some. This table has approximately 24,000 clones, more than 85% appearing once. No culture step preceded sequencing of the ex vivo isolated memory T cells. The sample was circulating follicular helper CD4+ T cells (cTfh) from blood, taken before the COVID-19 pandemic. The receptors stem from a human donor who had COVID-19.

For the CDR3, the DNA is TGTGCCAGCAGTTTAGGGGGACAGGCAATAAGGTACACCTTC. As protein: CASSLGGQAIRYTF. The rearrangement links TRBV28 to TRBJ1-2, with 8 nucleotides matching TRBD1. This CDR3 spans 14 amino acids. The ends lost 2 bases at V and 11 bases at J; junction bases unmatched: 10. CDR1 is MDHEN and CDR2 is SYDVKM in the germline V gene.

In nucleotides, the CDR3 is TGTGCCAGCAGCCAAAACAGGAACACTGAAGCTTTCTTT. It codes for CASSQNRNTEAFF. The chain recombines TRBV7-3 with TRBJ1-1; D is ambiguous. Trimming cost V 5 bases and J 1 base, with 8 bases left between them. The germline CDR1 and CDR2 sequences are SGHTA and FQGTGA. The CDR3 sequence is 13 residues long.

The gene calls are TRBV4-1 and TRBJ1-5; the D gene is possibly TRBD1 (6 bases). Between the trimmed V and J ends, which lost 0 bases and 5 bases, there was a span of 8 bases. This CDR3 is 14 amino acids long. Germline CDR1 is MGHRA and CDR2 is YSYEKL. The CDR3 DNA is TGCGCCAGCAGCCAAGATGAGGGGGATCAGCCCCAGCATTTT. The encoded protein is CASSQDEGDQPQHF.

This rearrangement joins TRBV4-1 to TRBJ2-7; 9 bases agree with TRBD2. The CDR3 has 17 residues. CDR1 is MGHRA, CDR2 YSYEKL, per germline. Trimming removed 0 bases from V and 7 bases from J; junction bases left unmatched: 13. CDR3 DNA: TGCGCCAGCAGCCAAGAGATGGGCGGGAGGGCCGGGGAAGAGCAGTACTTC. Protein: CASSQEMGGRAGEEQYF.

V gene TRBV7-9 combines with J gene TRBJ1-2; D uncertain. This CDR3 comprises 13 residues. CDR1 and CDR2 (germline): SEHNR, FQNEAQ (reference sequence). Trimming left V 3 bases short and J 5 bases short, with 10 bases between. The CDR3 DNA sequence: TGTGCCAGCAGCTTTAATTCGCAGTATGGCTACACCTTC. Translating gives CASSFNSQYGYTF.

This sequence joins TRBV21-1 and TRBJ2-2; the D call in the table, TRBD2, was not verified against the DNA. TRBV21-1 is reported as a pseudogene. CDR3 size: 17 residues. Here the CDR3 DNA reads TGTGCCAGCAGCAAAGCGGACACTAGCGGGCACACCGGGGAGCTGTTTTTT. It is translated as CASSKADTSGHTGELFF.

Here the CDR3 DNA reads TGCGCCAGCAGCTTGATGCCAGGGGCAGACTATGGCTACACCTTC. This codes for CASSLMPGADYGYTF. The chain has TRBV5-1 and TRBJ1-2; the D gene is possibly TRBD1 (6 bases). Germline-derived CDR1 and CDR2 are SGHRS and YFSETQ. The CDR3 totals 15 residues. V lost 1 base, J lost 3 bases, and 13 bases lay in between.

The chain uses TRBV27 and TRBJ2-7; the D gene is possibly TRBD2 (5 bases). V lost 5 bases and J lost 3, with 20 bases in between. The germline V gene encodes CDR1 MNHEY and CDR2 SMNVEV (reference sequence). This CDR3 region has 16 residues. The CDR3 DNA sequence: TGTGCCAGCAGTCCCACGGGAATCAGTTTCGGCTACGAGCAGTACTTC. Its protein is CASSPTGISFGYEQYF.

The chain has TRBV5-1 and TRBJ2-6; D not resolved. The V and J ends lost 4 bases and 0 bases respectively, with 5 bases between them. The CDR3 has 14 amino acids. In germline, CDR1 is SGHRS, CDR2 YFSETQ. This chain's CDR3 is CASSPLSGANVLTF. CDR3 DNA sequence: TGCGCCAGCAGCCCTCTCTCTGGGGCCAACGTCCTGACTTTC.

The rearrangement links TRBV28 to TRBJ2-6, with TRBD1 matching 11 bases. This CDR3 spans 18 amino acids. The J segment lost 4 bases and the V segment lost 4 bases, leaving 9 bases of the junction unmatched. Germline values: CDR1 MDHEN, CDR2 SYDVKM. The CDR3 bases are TGTGCCAGCAGTTACCCCGGACAGGGGGCTCCCGGGGCCAACGTCCTGACTTTC. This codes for CASSYPGQGAPGANVLTF.

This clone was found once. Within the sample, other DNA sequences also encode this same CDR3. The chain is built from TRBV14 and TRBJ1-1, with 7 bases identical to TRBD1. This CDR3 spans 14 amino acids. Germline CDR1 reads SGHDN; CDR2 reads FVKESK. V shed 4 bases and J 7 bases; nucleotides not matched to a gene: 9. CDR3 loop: CASSLSRGAYEAFF. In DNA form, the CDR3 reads TGTGCCAGCAGCCTCTCCAGGGGGGCGTATGAAGCTTTCTTT.

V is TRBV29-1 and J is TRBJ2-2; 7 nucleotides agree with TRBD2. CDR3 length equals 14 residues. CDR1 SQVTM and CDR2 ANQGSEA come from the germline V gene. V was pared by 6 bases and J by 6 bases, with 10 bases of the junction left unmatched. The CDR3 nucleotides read TGCAGCGTGAGTAGCGGGTCGCCCGCCGGGGAGCTGTTTTTT. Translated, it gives CSVSSGSPAGELFF.

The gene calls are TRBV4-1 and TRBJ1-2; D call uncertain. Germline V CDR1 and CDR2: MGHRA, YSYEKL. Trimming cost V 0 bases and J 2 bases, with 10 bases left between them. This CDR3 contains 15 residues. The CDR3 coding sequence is TGCGCCAGCAGCCAAGACATATCGGGGAACTATGGCTACACCTTC. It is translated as CASSQDISGNYGYTF.

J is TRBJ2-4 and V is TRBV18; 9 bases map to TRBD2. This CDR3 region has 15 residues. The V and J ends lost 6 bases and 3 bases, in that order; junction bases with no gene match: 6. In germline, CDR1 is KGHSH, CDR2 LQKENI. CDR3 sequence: CASSWTSDIKNIQYF. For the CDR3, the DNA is TGTGCCAGCTCCTGGACTAGCGACATCAAAAACATTCAGTACTTC. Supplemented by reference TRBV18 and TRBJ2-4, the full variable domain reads NAGVMQNPRHLVRRRGQEARLRCSPMKGHSHVYWYRQLPEEGLKFMVYLQKENIIDESGMPKERFSAEFPKEGPSILRIQQVVRGDSAAYFCASSWTSDIKNIQYFGAGTRLSVL.

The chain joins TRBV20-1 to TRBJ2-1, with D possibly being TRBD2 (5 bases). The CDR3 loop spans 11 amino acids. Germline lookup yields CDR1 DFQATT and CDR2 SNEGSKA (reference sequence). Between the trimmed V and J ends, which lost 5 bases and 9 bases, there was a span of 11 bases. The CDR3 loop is CSASPTIEQFF. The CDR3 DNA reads TGCAGTGCTTCACCGACTATTGAGCAGTTCTTC.

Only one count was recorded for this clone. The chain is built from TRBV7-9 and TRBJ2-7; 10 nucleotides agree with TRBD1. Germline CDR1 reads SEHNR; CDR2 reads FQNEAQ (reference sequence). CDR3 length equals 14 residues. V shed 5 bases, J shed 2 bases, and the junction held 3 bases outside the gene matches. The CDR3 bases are TGTGCCAGCAGCCTTGGGACAGGGGCCTACGAGCAGTACTTC. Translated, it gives CASSLGTGAYEQYF.

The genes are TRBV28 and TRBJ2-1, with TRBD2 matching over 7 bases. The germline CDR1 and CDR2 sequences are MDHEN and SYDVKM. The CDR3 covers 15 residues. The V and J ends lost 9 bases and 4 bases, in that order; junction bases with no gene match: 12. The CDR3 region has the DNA TGTGCCAGTTGGGAGGGCCGAATCGGATACAATGAGCAGTTCTTC. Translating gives CASWEGRIGYNEQFF.

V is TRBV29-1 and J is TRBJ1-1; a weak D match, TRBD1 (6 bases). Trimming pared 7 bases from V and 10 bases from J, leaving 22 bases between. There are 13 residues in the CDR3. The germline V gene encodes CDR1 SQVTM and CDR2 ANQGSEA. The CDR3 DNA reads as TGCAGCGCCAATAGGGGGACCAAAGGGAGAGCTTTCTTT. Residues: CSANRGTKGRAFF.